This T cell receptor beta chain was recovered during a study of T cell responses to AZD1222 COVID-19 vaccine. Findings and caveats of the study: At baseline, just five to seven AZD1222 recipients tested seropositive. The donor group comprised mostly white British people and more females; the analysis possibly underestimated clonal diversity. Two AZD1222 administrations were followed by greater Spike-specific TCR breadth and depth. Across the whole spike, CD4 TCRs peaked at regions 160-218 and 743-854.

CDR3 length: 15 residues. With V trimmed by 4 bases and J by 4 bases, 7 bases remained unmatched. CDR1 and CDR2 from the germline V gene are LGHDT and YNNKEL (reference sequence). This table comes from immunoSEQ multiplex PCR, and its TCRdb copy is limited to in-frame clones, with some not included. The data show 100,000 to 120,000 clones, about 87% seen once. Of note for this clone: The antigen is unknown.

This chain links TRBV3-1 (or the pseudogene TRBV3-2) with TRBJ2-5, with TRBD2 identical over 9 bases. The sequenced sample was peripheral blood, obtained on day 0 of AZD1222 vaccination. The source of this sequence is an adult in good health. Here the CDR3 reads CASSPRLAGSETQYF. The CDR3 DNA follows: TGTGCCAGCAGCCCTCGCCTAGCGGGGTCAGAGACCCAGTACTTC.